What follows is one T cell receptor (beta chain) and its context. Semi-nested PCR with Nested Universal Primer A followed constant-region reverse priming of full-length variable regions. Using its own MiXCR run on the 5' RACE reads, TCRdb lists one record per CDR3 protein. The sample shows about 57,000 distinct CDR3 sequences, about 25% of them seen only once. Cells sorted as Tregs were CD4+, CD25+ and CD127-/low. This CDR3 spans 16 amino acids. Per the germline V gene, CDR1 is SGHTA and CDR2 is FQGNSA. V was clipped by 1 base and J by 1 base, with 14 bases between them. Specimen: tumor-infiltrating Tregs sorted from the breast tumor. The gene calls are TRBV7-2 and TRBJ2-7; unclear D gene. The source is a female donor with breast cancer. CDR3 sequence: CASSLVHVVNSYEQYF. As DNA, the CDR3 is TGTGCCAGCAGCTTAGTCCACGTAGTTAATTCCTACGAGCAGTACTTC.